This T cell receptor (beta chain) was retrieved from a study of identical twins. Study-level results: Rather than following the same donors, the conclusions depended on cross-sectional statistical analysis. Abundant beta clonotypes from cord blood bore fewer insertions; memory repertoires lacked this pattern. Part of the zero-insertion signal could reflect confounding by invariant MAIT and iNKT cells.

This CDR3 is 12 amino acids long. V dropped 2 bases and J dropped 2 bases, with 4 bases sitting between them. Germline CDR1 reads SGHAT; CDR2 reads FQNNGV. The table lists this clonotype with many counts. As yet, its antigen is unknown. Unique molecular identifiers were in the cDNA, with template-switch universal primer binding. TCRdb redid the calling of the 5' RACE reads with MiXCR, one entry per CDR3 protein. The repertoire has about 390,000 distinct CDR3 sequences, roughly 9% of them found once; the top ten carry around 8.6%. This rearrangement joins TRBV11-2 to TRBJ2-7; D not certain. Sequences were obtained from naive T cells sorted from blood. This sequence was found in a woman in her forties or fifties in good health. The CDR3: CASSLMTYEQYF. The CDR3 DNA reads TGTGCCAGCAGCTTAATGACCTACGAGCAGTACTTC.